The 24 T cell receptor beta chains below were found in one sample sequenced in a study of human thymus T cells. TCRdb's copy holds only in-frame clones and misses some; the assay was immunoSEQ multiplex PCR. Counted here are some 50,000 clones, 95% occurring once; the ten biggest clones make up under 0.2%. The sample consisted of blood. Receptor source: a girl under two years old with a congenital heart defect but otherwise immunologically healthy.

The chain links TRBV7-3 to TRBJ2-1; 8 bases line up with TRBD1. CDR3 length: 13 amino acids. Germline CDR1 is SGHTA and CDR2 is FQGTGA. The junction had 7 bases not matched to a gene; V was cut back by 10 bases and J by 5 bases. CDR3 sequence: CATSSDRDNEQFF. The CDR3 DNA is TGTGCCACCAGTTCGGACAGGGACAATGAGCAGTTCTTC.

The CDR3 sequence is CASSEGPASPNEQYF. The CDR3 DNA reads as TGTGCCAGCAGTGAGGGGCCGGCTAGCCCCAACGAGCAGTACTTC. This chain joins TRBV6-4 and TRBJ2-7; D possibly matches TRBD1 or TRBD2 (5 bases each). Germline values: CDR1 MRHNA, CDR2 SNTAGT. The CDR3 covers 15 residues. Between the trimmed V and J ends, which lost 3 bases and 5 bases, there was a span of 17 bases.

Only a few counts were recorded for this clone. The chain combines TRBV6-1 with TRBJ1-1; possibly TRBD1 for D (5 bases). V lost 4 bases and J 5 bases, leaving 17 bases between the germline ends. CDR1 MNHNS and CDR2 SASEGT come from the germline V gene. CDR3 length: 15 amino acids. CDR3 sequence reads: CASSVAPGGGTEAFF. The CDR3 DNA reads TGTGCCAGCAGTGTAGCCCCGGGGGGGGGAACTGAAGCTTTCTTT.

The rearrangement uses TRBV5-6 and TRBJ2-3; D gene unclear. Trimming shortened V by 2 bases and J by 1 base, and 11 bases separated the two germline ends. In germline, CDR1 is SGHDT, CDR2 YYEEEE. The CDR3 contains 15 residues. The CDR3, as DNA: TGTGCCAGCAGCTTACCCCGAGGTGGCACAGATACGCAGTATTTT. Translation: CASSLPRGGTDTQYF.

V gene TRBV30 combines with J gene TRBJ1-1; no reliable D call. V shed 0 bases and J shed 3 bases, with 11 bases lying between them. Germline values: CDR1 GTSNPN, CDR2 SVGIG (reference sequence). This CDR3 contains 14 residues. CDR3 sequence reads: CAWSVEGFYTEAFF. As DNA, the CDR3 is TGTGCCTGGAGTGTAGAGGGATTCTACACTGAAGCTTTCTTT.

This clone was observed once. V usage is TRBV5-5 and J usage is TRBJ1-2; 8 bases match TRBD1. The CDR3 runs to 14 residues. Germline V gene lookup returns CDR1 SGHKS and CDR2 YYEKEE (reference sequence). The V segment lost 4 bases and the J segment 4 bases; nucleotides outside the gene matches: 6. CDR3 amino acids: CASSPTGVGYGYTF. CDR3 bases: TGTGCCAGCAGCCCGACAGGGGTCGGCTATGGCTACACCTTC.

This chain links TRBV7-6 with TRBJ1-2, with 11 nucleotides matching TRBD1. With 5 bases clipped from V and 7 bases from J, the junction kept 6 bases outside the gene matches. Per the germline V gene, CDR1 is SGHVS and CDR2 is FNYEAQ. There are 14 residues in the CDR3. The CDR3 DNA is TGTGCCAGCAGCCAGGACAGGGGGCGCGGTGGCTACACCTTC. This encodes CASSQDRGRGGYTF.

The table lists this clone with a few counts. The chain employs TRBV18 and TRBJ2-1; 13 bases fit TRBD2. This CDR3 spans 15 amino acids. V lost 6 bases to trimming and J lost 6 bases; unmatched junction nucleotides: 5. Germline V lookup: CDR1 KGHSH, CDR2 LQKENI. Here the CDR3 DNA reads TGTGCCAGCTCGTTGGGACTAGCGGGATTCAATGAGCAGTTCTTC. It yields the protein CASSLGLAGFNEQFF.

The rearrangement joins TRBV6-5 to TRBJ2-3; TRBD2 aligns across 7 bases. The CDR3 length is 14 residues. Germline lookup yields CDR1 MNHEY and CDR2 SVGAGI. J lost 5 bases, V lost 5 bases, and 7 bases had no gene match. The CDR3 coding sequence is TGTGCCAGCAGTCCCGGACTAGAAGTAGATACGCAGTATTTT. Translating it yields CASSPGLEVDTQYF.

On this clone: Its ends do not fully match the called genes, so a read error is possible. The gene calls are TRBV4-1 and TRBJ2-2, with 9 bases matching TRBD1. Germline CDR1 and CDR2: MGHRA and YSYEKL. The CDR3 loop spans 16 amino acids. The CDR3 sequence is CASSPLPGQGRRGAVF. The CDR3 region has the DNA TGCGCCAGCAGCCCGCTCCCGGGACAGGGACGGCGGGGAGCTGTTTTT.

This clone was observed once. The chain employs TRBV7-2 and TRBJ2-5, with 10 bases identical to TRBD1. The CDR3 length is 16 residues. Germline-derived CDR1 and CDR2 are SGHTA and FQGNSA. With V trimmed by 5 bases and J by 4 bases, 10 bases remained unmatched. CDR3 DNA: TGTGCCAGCAGCAGATATGGGACAGGGGCTGTAGAGACCCAGTACTTC. This encodes CASSRYGTGAVETQYF. Together with reference TRBV7-2 and TRBJ2-5, the CDR3 gives the full variable domain: GAGVSQSPSNKVTEKGKDVELRCDPISGHTALYWYRQSLGQGLEFLIYFQGNSAPDKSGLPSDRFSAERTGGSVSTLTIQRTQQEDSAVYLCASSRYGTGAVETQYFGPGTRLLVL.

This chain joins TRBV28 and TRBJ2-1, with D possibly being TRBD2 (5 bases). The CDR3 sequence is 14 residues long. CDR1 and CDR2 from the germline V gene are MDHEN and SYDVKM. V lost 3 bases, J lost 0 bases, and 6 bases lay in between. The CDR3 here is CASSFGGSYNEQFF. DNA of the CDR3: TGTGCCAGCAGTTTCGGAGGCTCCTACAATGAGCAGTTCTTC.

This chain's CDR3 is CASSQVGLGAEAFF. The CDR3 DNA is TGCGCCAGCAGCCAAGTAGGTTTGGGGGCTGAAGCTTTCTTT. V is TRBV4-3 and J is TRBJ1-1, with TRBD1 as a possible D gene (5 bases). Germline CDR1 is LGHNA and CDR2 is YSLEER. This CDR3 is built from 14 residues. With 1 base removed from V and 6 bases from J, the gap between germline ends came to 12 bases.

The DNA for the CDR3 is TGTGCCAGCAGTGAGGCCAGGGGGGGAGCGGCCCACAAGTCAGATACGCAGTATTTT. This codes for CASSEARGGAAHKSDTQYF. The chain uses TRBV2 and TRBJ2-3; either TRBD1 or TRBD2 may fit D (7 bases each). The V and J ends lost 3 bases and 4 bases respectively, with 26 bases between them. The CDR3 loop spans 19 amino acids. Germline V CDR1 and CDR2: SNHLY, FYNNEI.

The chain is built from TRBV11-3 and TRBJ2-2; 12 positions match TRBD1. The CDR3 extends over 17 amino acids. V shed 4 bases, J shed 6 bases, and the junction held 9 bases outside the gene matches. CDR1 and CDR2 (germline): SGHNT, YENEEA. The CDR3 DNA follows: TGTGCCAGCAGCTCCCCCGGGACAGGGGGCGGTCCCGGGGAGCTGTTTTTT. Translated, it gives CASSSPGTGGGPGELFF.

This chain joins TRBV4-2 and TRBJ1-4, with D unresolved. The CDR3 consists of 13 residues. Trimming pared 4 bases from V and 8 bases from J, leaving 11 bases between. CDR1 is LGHNA, CDR2 YNFKEQ, per germline. The CDR3 reads CASSPQVREKLFF. CDR3 nucleotides: TGTGCCAGCAGCCCCCAGGTACGGGAAAAACTGTTTTTT.

The V gene is TRBV19, the J gene TRBJ2-1, with TRBD1 as a possible D gene (6 bases). The CDR3 consists of 15 residues. Per the germline V gene, CDR1 is LNHDA and CDR2 is SQIVND (reference sequence). With 2 bases removed from V and 6 bases from J, the gap between germline ends came to 14 bases. CDR3 region: CASSINRAPINEQFF. As DNA, the CDR3 is TGTGCCAGTAGTATAAACAGGGCTCCCATCAATGAGCAGTTCTTC.

The gene calls are TRBV2 and TRBJ2-3; a possible D gene is TRBD2 (5 bases). V was pared by 7 bases and J by 2 bases, with 16 bases between. The CDR3 is 15 amino acids. CDR1 SNHLY and CDR2 FYNNEI come from the germline V gene. The CDR3 DNA reads as TGTGCCAGCAATACCCGGAGCGGACCCACAGATACGCAGTATTTT. Its protein product is CASNTRSGPTDTQYF.

The chain has TRBV5-1 and TRBJ2-3; TRBD1 agrees at 7 bases. The ends lost 2 bases at V and 4 bases at J; junction bases unmatched: 1. This CDR3 has 13 residues. Germline-derived CDR1 and CDR2 are SGHRS and YFSETQ. The CDR3 region is CASSFQGADTQYF. CDR3 DNA sequence: TGCGCCAGCAGCTTCCAGGGGGCAGATACGCAGTATTTT.

This chain uses TRBV12-5 with TRBJ1-1; D not resolved. V lost 2 bases, J lost 7 bases, and 17 bases lay in between. In germline, CDR1 is LGHNT, CDR2 FRNRAP. The CDR3 has 15 amino acids. The CDR3 loop reads CASGLPQMGPLEAFF. The CDR3 DNA reads as TGTGCTAGTGGTTTGCCTCAGATGGGCCCCCTTGAAGCTTTCTTT.

The J gene is TRBJ2-5, the V gene TRBV29-1, with TRBD2 matching over 12 bases. There are 16 residues in the CDR3. CDR1 and CDR2 (germline): SQVTM, ANQGSEA. Germline trimming cut 4 bases from V and 4 bases from J; bases unmatched to any gene: 10. CDR3 coding DNA: TGCAGCGTTGGACTAGCGGGAGATATGATAGGAGAGACCCAGTACTTC. Amino acids: CSVGLAGDMIGETQYF.

V and J are TRBV9 and TRBJ2-1, with TRBD2 matching 12 bases. This CDR3 is built from 15 residues. Germline CDR1 SGDLS, CDR2 YYNGEE. The V and J ends lost 4 bases and 3 bases, in that order; junction bases with no gene match: 2. The CDR3 sequence: CASSRTSGIYNEQFF. The DNA of the CDR3 is TGTGCCAGCAGCCGGACTAGCGGGATCTACAATGAGCAGTTCTTC.

The J gene is TRBJ1-2, the V gene TRBV9; D unclear. The CDR3 is 14 residues long. The V gene lost 0 bases and the J gene lost 4 bases, with 10 bases spanning the gap. Germline CDR1 SGDLS, CDR2 YYNGEE. CDR3 sequence (DNA): TGTGCCAGCAGCGTAGGTCCGTCGCCCTATGGCTACACCTTC. Its protein is CASSVGPSPYGYTF.

The rearrangement uses TRBV28 and TRBJ2-4; TRBD1 agrees at 7 bases. The CDR3 contains 14 residues. Per germline, CDR1 MDHEN and CDR2 SYDVKM. The junction had 11 bases not matched to a gene; V was cut back by 7 bases and J by 8 bases. The CDR3 DNA is TGTGCCAGCACCCGAGGGGGCGAGGTAGACATTCAGTACTTC. Its protein product is CASTRGGEVDIQYF.